This entry lists 15 T cell receptor beta chains sequenced from one sample in a study of shared clonotypes between healthy human individuals. Sequencing was performed with immunoSEQ multiplex PCR; in TCRdb, only in-frame clones are kept and a portion is missing. The profile shows over 1.5 million clones, roughly 98% of them singletons. The sequenced sample consisted of naive CD4+ T cells sorted from blood. Documented subset: CD45RA+ positively selected. These receptors were taken from a man aged 25-40 years in good health.

This clone is a singleton in its sample. Different DNA sequences within this sample yield the same CDR3. CDR3 sequence reads: CASSRQGGQPQHF. For the CDR3, the DNA is TGTGCCAGCAGCCGACAGGGTGGTCAGCCCCAGCATTTT. The chain links TRBV6-5 to TRBJ1-5; 7 nucleotides align to TRBD1. The CDR3 totals 13 residues. CDR1 MNHEY and CDR2 SVGAGI come from the germline V gene. The ends lost 6 bases at V and 6 bases at J; junction bases unmatched: 5.

The chain recombines TRBV25-1 with TRBJ1-2; D unclear. The V gene lost 4 bases and the J gene lost 7 bases, with 10 bases spanning the gap. The CDR3 runs to 12 residues. CDR1 and CDR2 (germline): MGHDK, SYGVNS. The CDR3, as DNA: TGTGCCAGCAGTGCGCCTCACAGTGGCTACACCTTC. Its protein is CASSAPHSGYTF.

The sample holds one count of this clone. The rearrangement uses TRBV7-9 and TRBJ2-7; 7 bases are a match to TRBD2. Losses at the gene ends were 3 bases for V and 1 base for J; bases not matched to a gene: 9. Germline V gene lookup returns CDR1 SEHNR and CDR2 FQNEAQ (reference sequence). This CDR3 comprises 16 residues. The CDR3 reads CASSFSIERDSYEQYF. CDR3 in DNA: TGTGCCAGCAGCTTTAGTATAGAGCGGGATTCCTACGAGCAGTACTTC.

V is TRBV9 and J is TRBJ1-1, with 7 bases aligning to TRBD1. The trim removed 5 bases at V and 1 base at J, leaving 8 bases unmatched. The CDR3 spans 15 residues. Looked up from germline, CDR1 is SGDLS and CDR2 is YYNGEE. The CDR3 here is CASRRTGIPNTEAFF. The CDR3, as DNA: TGTGCCAGCAGGAGGACAGGAATCCCGAACACTGAAGCTTTCTTT. The whole variable domain, filled in from reference TRBV9 and TRBJ1-1, reads DSGVTQTPKHLITATGQRVTLRCSPRSGDLSVYWYQQSLDQGLQFLIQYYNGEERAKGNILERFSAQQFPDLHSELNLSSLELGDSALYFCASRRTGIPNTEAFFGQGTRLTVV.

The rearrangement joins TRBV18 to TRBJ1-2, with unresolved D. V dropped 4 bases and J dropped 9 bases, with 18 bases sitting between them. Germline loops: CDR1 KGHSH, CDR2 LQKENI. CDR3 length: 14 residues. The CDR3 coding sequence is TGTGCCAGCTCACGCTATCGGGATGTCAAAAGCTACACCTTC. It yields the protein CASSRYRDVKSYTF. Based on the CDR3 plus reference TRBV18 and TRBJ1-2, the full variable domain is NAGVMQNPRHLVRRRGQEARLRCSPMKGHSHVYWYRQLPEEGLKFMVYLQKENIIDESGMPKERFSAEFPKEGPSILRIQQVVRGDSAAYFCASSRYRDVKSYTFGSGTRLTVV.

The chain has TRBV15 and TRBJ2-5; D may correspond to TRBD1 or TRBD2 (5 bases each). There are 16 residues in the CDR3. V lost 1 base to trimming and J lost 2 bases, with 14 bases between them. Looked up from germline, CDR1 is LNHNV and CDR2 is YYDKDF (reference sequence). The CDR3 spells CATSRGGAGVQETQYF. Written as DNA, the CDR3 is TGTGCCACCAGCAGAGGAGGGGCCGGGGTTCAAGAGACCCAGTACTTC. The full variable domain, its missing parts supplied by reference TRBV15 and TRBJ2-5, is DAMVIQNPRYQVTQFGKPVTLSCSQTLNHNVMYWYQQKSSQAPKLLFHYYDKDFNNEADTPDNFQSRRPNTSFCFLDIRSPGLGDTAMYLCATSRGGAGVQETQYFGPGTRLLVL.

The rearrangement links TRBV10-2 to TRBJ2-7, with D unresolved. V lost 7 bases to trimming and J lost 0 bases, with 13 bases between them. CDR1 and CDR2 from the germline V gene are WSHSY and SAAADI. The CDR3 has 14 residues. CDR3: CASKNWAASYEQYF. CDR3 DNA: TGCGCCAGCAAGAATTGGGCAGCCTCCTACGAGCAGTACTTC.

The J gene is TRBJ2-7, the V gene TRBV7-9, with 14 bases that match TRBD2. The ends lost 5 bases at V and 5 bases at J; junction bases unmatched: 8. This CDR3 is 16 amino acids long. Germline CDR1 reads SEHNR; CDR2 reads FQNEAQ (reference sequence). The CDR3 here is CASSPRLAGGPDEQYF. As DNA, the CDR3 is TGTGCCAGCAGCCCTAGACTAGCGGGAGGGCCGGACGAGCAGTACTTC.

This rearrangement joins TRBV10-1 to TRBJ2-3, with D maybe TRBD2 (6 bases). The germline CDR1 and CDR2 sequences are WNHNN and SYGVQD (reference sequence). Trimming left V 3 bases short and J 3 bases short, with 19 bases between. The CDR3 is made up of 17 amino acids. The CDR3 nucleotides are TGCGCCAGCAGTGAAGCAGGAGGGCCTTTACGGACAGATACGCAGTATTTT. The encoded protein is CASSEAGGPLRTDTQYF.

The chain combines TRBV28 with TRBJ2-7; the D gene is possibly TRBD1 (6 bases). The CDR3 spans 13 residues. V was clipped by 7 bases and J by 3 bases, with 13 bases between them. In germline, CDR1 is MDHEN, CDR2 SYDVKM. CDR3: CASTVGQFYEQYF. As DNA, the CDR3 is TGTGCCAGCACTGTCGGACAGTTCTACGAGCAGTACTTC.

The chain links TRBV29-1 to TRBJ2-3; 10 bases align to TRBD2. The CDR3 runs 14 residues. CDR1 is SQVTM, CDR2 ANQGSEA, per germline. J gave up 8 bases and V 7 bases, and 12 bases lay outside the gene matches. CDR3 protein: CSGGGLAGVGTQYF. Here the CDR3 DNA reads TGCAGCGGAGGTGGGCTAGCGGGAGTAGGTACGCAGTATTTT.

This clone was observed a single time. The chain is built from TRBV7-9 and TRBJ1-3, with a tentative D call TRBD1 (5 bases). V was shortened by 7 bases and J by 0 bases, with 13 bases between the two germline ends. Germline V gene data show CDR1 as SEHNR and CDR2 as FQNEAQ (reference sequence). The length of the CDR3 is 15 residues. The CDR3 loop is CASNKDIYSGNTIYF. The DNA of the CDR3 is TGTGCCAGCAACAAGGACATTTACTCTGGAAACACCATATATTTT.

The rearrangement joins TRBV6-1 to TRBJ2-3; 8 bases align to TRBD1. CDR3 length: 15 residues. Germline CDR1 is MNHNS and CDR2 is SASEGT. J lost 4 bases, V lost 2 bases, and 5 bases had no gene match. Here the CDR3 reads CASSESRTGSDTQYF. In DNA, the CDR3 is TGTGCCAGCAGTGAAAGTAGGACAGGGTCAGATACGCAGTATTTT.

Regarding this clone: Sequence at one end of the junction differs from germline and may be a read error. The chain has TRBV19 and TRBJ2-3; 10 bases match TRBD2. Germline V gene data show CDR1 as LNHDA and CDR2 as SQIVND (reference sequence). The CDR3 sequence is 13 residues long. The CDR3 protein is CASGIAGGDTQYF. Written as DNA, the CDR3 is TGTGCCAGTGGTATAGCGGGAGGTGATACGCAGTATTTT.

This chain links TRBV19 with TRBJ2-7; 11 nucleotides line up with TRBD2. The CDR3 consists of 15 residues. The trim removed 6 bases at V and 3 bases at J, leaving 7 bases unmatched. Germline CDR1 reads LNHDA; CDR2 reads SQIVND (reference sequence). The CDR3 protein is CASSRAGTSGYEQYF. The CDR3 DNA reads TGTGCCAGTAGCAGGGCCGGGACTAGCGGCTACGAGCAGTACTTC.